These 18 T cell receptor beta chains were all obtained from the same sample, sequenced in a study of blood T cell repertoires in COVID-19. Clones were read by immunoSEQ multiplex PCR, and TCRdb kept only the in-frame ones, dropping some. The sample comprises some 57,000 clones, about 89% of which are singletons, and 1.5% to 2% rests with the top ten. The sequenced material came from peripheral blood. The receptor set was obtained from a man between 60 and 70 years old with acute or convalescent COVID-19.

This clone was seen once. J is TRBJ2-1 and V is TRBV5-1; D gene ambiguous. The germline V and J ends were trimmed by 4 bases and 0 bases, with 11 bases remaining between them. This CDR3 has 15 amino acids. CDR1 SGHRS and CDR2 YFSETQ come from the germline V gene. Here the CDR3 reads CASSPGASSYNEQFF. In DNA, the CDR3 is TGCGCCAGCAGCCCGGGTGCTAGCTCCTACAATGAGCAGTTCTTC.

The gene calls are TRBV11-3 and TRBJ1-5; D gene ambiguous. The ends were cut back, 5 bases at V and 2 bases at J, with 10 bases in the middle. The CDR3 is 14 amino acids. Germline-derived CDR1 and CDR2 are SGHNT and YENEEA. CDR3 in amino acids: CASSLRRGNQPQHF. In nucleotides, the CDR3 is TGTGCCAGCAGCCTTAGGAGGGGCAATCAGCCCCAGCATTTT.

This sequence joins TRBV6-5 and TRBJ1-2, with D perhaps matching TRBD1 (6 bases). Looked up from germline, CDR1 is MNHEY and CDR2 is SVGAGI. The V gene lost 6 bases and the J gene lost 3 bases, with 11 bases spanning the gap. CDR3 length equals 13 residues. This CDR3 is CASSQGTYYGYTF. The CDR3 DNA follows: TGTGCCAGCAGCCAGGGGACATACTATGGCTACACCTTC.

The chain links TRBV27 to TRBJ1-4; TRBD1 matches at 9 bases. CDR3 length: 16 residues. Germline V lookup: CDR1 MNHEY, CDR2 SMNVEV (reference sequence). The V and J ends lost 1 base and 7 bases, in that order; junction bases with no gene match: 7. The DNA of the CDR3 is TGTGCCAGCAGTTTATTGTCTGCGGGACAGGGTGAAAAACTGTTTTTT. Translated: CASSLLSAGQGEKLFF.

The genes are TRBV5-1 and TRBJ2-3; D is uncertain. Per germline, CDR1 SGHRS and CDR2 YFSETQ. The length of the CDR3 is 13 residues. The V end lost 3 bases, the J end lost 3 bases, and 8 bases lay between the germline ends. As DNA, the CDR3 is TGCGCCAGCAGCTCACTAAGGACAGATACGCAGTATTTT. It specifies CASSSLRTDTQYF.

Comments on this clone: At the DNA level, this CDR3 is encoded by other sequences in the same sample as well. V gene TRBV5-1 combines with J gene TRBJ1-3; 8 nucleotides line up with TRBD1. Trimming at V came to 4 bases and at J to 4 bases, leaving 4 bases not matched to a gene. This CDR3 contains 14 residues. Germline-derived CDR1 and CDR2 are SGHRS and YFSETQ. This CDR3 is CASSLTGVGNTIYF. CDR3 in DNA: TGCGCCAGCAGCCTGACAGGGGTCGGAAACACCATATATTTT.

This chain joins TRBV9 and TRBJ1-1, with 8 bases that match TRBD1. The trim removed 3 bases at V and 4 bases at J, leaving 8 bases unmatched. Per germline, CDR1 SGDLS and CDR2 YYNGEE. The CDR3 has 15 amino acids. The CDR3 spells CASSAQPGGITEAFF. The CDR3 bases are TGTGCCAGCAGCGCCCAACCAGGGGGCATCACTGAAGCTTTCTTT.

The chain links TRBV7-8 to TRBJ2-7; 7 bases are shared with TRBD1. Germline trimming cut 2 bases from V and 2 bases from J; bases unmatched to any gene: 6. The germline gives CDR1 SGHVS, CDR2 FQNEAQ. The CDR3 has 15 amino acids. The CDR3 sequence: CASSLNNRGAYEQYF. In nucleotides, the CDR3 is TGTGCCAGCAGCTTAAATAACAGGGGCGCCTACGAGCAGTACTTC.

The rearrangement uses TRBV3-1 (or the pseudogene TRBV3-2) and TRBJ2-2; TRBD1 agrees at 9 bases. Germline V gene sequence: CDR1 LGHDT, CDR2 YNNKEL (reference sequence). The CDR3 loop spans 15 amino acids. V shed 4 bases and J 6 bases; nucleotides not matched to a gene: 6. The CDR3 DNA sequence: TGTGCCAGCAGCCTTCCGGGACAGGGTTCCGGGGAGCTGTTTTTT. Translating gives CASSLPGQGSGELFF.

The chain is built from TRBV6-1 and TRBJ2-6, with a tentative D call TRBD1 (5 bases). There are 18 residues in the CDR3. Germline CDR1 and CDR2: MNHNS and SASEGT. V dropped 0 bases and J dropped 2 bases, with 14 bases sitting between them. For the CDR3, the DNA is TGTGCCAGCAGTGAAGCAAGAGGACACTTGACTGGGGCCAACGTCCTGACTTTC. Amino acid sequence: CASSEARGHLTGANVLTF.

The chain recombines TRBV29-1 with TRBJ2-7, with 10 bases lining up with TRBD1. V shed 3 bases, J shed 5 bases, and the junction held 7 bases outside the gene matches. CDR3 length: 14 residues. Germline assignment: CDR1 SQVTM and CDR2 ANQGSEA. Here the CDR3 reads CSVEPGQGSHEQYF. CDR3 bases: TGCAGCGTTGAGCCGGGACAGGGGTCCCACGAGCAGTACTTC.

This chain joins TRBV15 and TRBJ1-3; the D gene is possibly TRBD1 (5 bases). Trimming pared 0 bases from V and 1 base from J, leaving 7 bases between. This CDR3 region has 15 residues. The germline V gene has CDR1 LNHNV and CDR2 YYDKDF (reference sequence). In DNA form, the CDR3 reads TGTGCCACCAGCAGAGACAGGGTATCTGGAAACACCATATATTTT. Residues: CATSRDRVSGNTIYF.

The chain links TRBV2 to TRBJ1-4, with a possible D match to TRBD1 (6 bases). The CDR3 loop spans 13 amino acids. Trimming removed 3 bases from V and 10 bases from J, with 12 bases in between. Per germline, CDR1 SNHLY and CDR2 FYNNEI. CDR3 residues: CASSETGVGKLFF. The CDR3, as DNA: TGTGCCAGCAGTGAGACAGGAGTTGGAAAACTGTTTTTT.

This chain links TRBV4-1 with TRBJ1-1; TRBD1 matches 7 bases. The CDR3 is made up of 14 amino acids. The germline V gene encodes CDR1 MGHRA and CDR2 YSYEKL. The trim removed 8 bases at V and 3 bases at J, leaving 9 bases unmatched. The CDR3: CASLRDSGHTEAFF. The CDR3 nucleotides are TGCGCCAGCCTCCGGGACAGTGGACACACTGAAGCTTTCTTT.

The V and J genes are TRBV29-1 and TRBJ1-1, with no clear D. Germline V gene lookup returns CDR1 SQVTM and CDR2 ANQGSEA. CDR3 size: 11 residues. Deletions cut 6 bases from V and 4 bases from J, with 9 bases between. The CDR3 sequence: CSVLSPTEAFF. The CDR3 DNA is TGCAGCGTCCTATCCCCCACTGAAGCTTTCTTT.

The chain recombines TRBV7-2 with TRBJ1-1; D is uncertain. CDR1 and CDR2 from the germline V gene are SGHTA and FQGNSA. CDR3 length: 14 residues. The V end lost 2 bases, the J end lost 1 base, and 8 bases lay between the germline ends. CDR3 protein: CASSLTGSNTEAFF. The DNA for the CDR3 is TGTGCCAGCAGCTTAACGGGGTCGAACACTGAAGCTTTCTTT.

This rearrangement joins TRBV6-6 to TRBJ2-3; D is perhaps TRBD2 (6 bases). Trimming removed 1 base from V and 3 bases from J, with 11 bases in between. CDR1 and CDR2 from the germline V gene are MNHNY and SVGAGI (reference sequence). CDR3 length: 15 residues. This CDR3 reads CASSYFPSGTDTQYF. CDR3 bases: TGTGCCAGCAGTTACTTTCCAAGCGGGACAGATACGCAGTATTTT.

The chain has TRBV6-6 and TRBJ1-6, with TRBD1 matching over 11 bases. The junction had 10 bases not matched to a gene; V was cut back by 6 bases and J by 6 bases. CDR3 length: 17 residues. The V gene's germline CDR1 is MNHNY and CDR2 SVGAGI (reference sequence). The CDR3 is CASSRSGQGASNSPLHF. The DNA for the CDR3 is TGTGCCAGCAGCCGATCCGGACAGGGGGCTTCTAATTCACCCCTCCACTTT.